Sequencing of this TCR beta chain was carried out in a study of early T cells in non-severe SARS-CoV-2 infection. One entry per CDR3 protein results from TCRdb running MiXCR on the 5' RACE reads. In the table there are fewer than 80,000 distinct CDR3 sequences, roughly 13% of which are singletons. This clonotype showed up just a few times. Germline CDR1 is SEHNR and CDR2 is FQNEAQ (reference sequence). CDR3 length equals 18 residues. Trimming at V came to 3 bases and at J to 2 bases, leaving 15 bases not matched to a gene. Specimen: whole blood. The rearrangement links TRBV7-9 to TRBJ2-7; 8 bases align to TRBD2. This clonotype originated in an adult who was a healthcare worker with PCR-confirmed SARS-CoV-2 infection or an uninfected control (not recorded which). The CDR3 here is CASSFRIAGPGGTYEQYF. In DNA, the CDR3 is TGTGCCAGCAGCTTCCGGATAGCGGGGCCGGGGGGTACCTACGAGCAGTACTTC.